Sequencing of this T cell receptor (beta chain) was carried out in a study of graft-versus-host responses after intestinal transplantation. Whole-study context: Transplants given to recipients were multivisceral, liver-intestinal, or isolated intestinal. The recipients all started with anti-thymocyte globulin induction and then took tacrolimus and steroids for 2 to 3 years. Findings and caveats of the study: GvH clones appeared in recipient marrow, some first in ileum or blood.

Comment on this clone: Antigen unknown.

After removal of 4 bases from V and 2 bases from J, the junction contained 7 bases not matched to a gene. This CDR3 has 16 residues. Germline assignment: CDR1 MNHEY and CDR2 SMNVEV (reference sequence). Assay used: immunoSEQ multiplex PCR; TCRdb lists only in-frame clones, some missing. Found here are about 90,000 clones, roughly 85% of them singletons; the top ten hold more than 0.8%. The sample in question was unstimulated CD4+ T cells sorted from spleen or lymph node cells, obtained before intestinal transplant. The genes are TRBV27 and TRBJ2-7, with 11 positions matching TRBD2. The receptor was derived from a human donor who received an intestinal transplant. For the CDR3, the DNA is TGTGCCAGCAGTTCCCCACTAGCGGGAGTGACCTACGAGCAGTACTTC. It yields the protein CASSSPLAGVTYEQYF.